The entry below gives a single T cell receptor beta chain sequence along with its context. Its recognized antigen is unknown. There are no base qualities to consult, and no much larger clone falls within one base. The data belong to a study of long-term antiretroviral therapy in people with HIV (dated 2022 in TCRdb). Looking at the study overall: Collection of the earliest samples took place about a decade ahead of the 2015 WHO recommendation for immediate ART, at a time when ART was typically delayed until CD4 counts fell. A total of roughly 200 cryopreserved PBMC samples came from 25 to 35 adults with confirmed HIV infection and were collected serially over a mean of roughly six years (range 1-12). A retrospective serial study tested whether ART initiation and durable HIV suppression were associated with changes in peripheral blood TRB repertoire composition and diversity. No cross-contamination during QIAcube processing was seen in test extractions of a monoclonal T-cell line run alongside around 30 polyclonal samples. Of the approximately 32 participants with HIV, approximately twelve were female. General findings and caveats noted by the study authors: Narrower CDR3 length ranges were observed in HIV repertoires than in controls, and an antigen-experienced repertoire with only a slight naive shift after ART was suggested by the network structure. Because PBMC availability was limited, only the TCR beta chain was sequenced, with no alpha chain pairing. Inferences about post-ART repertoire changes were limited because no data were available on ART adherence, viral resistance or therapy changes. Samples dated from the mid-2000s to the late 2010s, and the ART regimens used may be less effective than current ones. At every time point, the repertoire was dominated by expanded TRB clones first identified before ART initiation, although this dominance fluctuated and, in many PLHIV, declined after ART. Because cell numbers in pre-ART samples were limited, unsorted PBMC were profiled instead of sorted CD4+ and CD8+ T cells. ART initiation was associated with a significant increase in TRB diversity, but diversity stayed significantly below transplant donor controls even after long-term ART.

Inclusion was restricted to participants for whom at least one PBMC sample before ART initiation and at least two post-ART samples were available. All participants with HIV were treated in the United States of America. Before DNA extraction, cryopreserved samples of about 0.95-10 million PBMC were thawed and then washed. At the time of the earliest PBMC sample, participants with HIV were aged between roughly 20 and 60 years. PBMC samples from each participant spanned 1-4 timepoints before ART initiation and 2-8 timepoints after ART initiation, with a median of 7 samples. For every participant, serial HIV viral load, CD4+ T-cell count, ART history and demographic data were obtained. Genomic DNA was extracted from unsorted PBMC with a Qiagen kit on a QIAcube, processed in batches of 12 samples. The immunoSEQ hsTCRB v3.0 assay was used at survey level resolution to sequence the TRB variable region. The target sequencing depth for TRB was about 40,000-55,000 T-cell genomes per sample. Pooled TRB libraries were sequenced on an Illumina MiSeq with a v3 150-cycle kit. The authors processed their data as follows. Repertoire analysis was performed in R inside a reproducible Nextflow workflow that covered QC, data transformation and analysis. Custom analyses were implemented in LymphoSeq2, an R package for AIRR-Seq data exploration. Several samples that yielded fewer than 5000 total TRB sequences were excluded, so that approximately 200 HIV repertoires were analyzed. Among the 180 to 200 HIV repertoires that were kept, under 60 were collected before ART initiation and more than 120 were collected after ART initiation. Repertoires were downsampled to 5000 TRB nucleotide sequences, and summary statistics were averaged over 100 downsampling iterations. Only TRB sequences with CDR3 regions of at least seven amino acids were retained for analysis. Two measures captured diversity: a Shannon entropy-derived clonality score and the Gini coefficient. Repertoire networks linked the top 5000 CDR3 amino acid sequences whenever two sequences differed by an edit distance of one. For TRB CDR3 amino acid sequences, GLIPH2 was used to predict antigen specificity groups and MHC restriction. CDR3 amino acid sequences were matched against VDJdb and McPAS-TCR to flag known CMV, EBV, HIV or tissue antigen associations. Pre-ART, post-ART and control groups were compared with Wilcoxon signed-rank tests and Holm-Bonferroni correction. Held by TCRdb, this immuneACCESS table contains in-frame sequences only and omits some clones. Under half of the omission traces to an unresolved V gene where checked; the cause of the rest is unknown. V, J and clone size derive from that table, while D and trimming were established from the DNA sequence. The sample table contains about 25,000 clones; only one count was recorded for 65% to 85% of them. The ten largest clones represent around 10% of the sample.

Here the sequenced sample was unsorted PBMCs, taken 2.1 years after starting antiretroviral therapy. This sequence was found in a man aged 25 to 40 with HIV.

CDR3 reads: CASSYRTSGNTDTQYF. The nucleotide sequence is given as TGTGCCAGCAGTTACCGAACTAGCGGAAACACAGATACGCAGTATTTT. The sequence is built from TRBV6-5 and TRBJ2-3; 8 bases in the middle match TRBD2. The V end gives up 2 bases and the J end 2 bases, leaving 6 bases in the junction not matched to a gene. Including cysteine and phenylalanine, the CDR3 has 16 amino acids. Left in the record is the CDR3 DNA by itself, 48 bases read in frame from the first base. CDR1 MNHEY and CDR2 SVGAGI were looked up in the germline V gene.